This T cell receptor (beta chain) was captured in a study of T cells in localized non-small cell lung cancer. Study-level results: Clonality peaked in uninvolved adjacent lung rather than tumor. Only one tumor region went through sequencing, so heterogeneity may still be there. Elevated circulating T cell density in blood was associated with longer overall survival.

This clone was observed a single time. Its target is unknown. CDR1 and CDR2 from the germline V gene are LGHNA and YSLEER. The CDR3 loop spans 15 amino acids. V lost 0 bases, J lost 7 bases, and 14 bases lay in between. Measured with immunoSEQ multiplex PCR; TCRdb has only the in-frame clones, and not every one. The table records about 20,000 clones, about 87% of them present only once. This clonotype was obtained from a male donor aged 60 or over with stage I squamous cell lung carcinoma. The material sequenced was peripheral blood, taken before any cancer treatment. This chain connects TRBV4-3 to TRBJ2-3; D unclear. CDR3: CASSQEVRRTHTQYF. Here the CDR3 DNA reads TGCGCCAGCAGCCAAGAAGTGCGCCGGACCCATACGCAGTATTTT.